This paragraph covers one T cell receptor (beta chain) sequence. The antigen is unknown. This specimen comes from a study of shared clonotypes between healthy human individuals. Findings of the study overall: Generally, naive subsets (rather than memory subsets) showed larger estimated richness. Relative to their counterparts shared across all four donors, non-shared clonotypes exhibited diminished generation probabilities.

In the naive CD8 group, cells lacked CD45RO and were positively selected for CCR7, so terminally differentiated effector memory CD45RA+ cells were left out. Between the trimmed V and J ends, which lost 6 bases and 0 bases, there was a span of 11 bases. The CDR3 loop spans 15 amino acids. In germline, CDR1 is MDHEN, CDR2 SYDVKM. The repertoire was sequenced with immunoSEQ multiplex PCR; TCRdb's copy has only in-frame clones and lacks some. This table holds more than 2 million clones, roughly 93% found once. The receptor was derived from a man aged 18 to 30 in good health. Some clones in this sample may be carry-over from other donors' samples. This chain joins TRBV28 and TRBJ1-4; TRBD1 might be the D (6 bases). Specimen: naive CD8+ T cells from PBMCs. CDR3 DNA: TGTGCCAGCAGCCGGGACATTTCAACTAATGAAAAACTGTTTTTT. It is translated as CASSRDISTNEKLFF. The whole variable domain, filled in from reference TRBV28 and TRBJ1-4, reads DVKVTQSSRYLVKRTGEKVFLECVQDMDHENMFWYRQDPGLGLRLIYFSYDVKMKEKGDIPEGYSVSREKKERFSLILESASTNQTSMYLCASSRDISTNEKLFFGSGTQLSVL.